This T cell receptor (beta chain) was observed in a study of PD-1 blockade in classical Hodgkin lymphoma. Study results and caveats: Newly diagnosed patients were reported to start with lower TCR diversity than healthy donors. By C4D1 there was a significant rise in CD4+ TCR diversity but not in CD8+ TCR diversity.

Time point given: cycle 4 day 1 (C4D1), after less than 7 weeks of nivolumab. In every patient, relapse followed autologous stem cell transplantation, while exposure to brentuximab vedotin differed. Repertoires were generated with immunoSEQ multiplex PCR, while TCRdb's copy carries only in-frame clones and drops some. The table shows tens of thousands of clones, with around nine tenths occurring only once. This CDR3 spans 15 amino acids. Germline V gene data show CDR1 as SGHTA and CDR2 as FQGNSA. Trimming removed 7 bases at V and 3 bases at J, with 18 bases between. Concerning this clone: As yet, its antigen is unknown.

This TCR was sampled from a human donor with classical Hodgkin lymphoma. V is TRBV7-2 and J is TRBJ2-5; possibly TRBD1 for D (5 bases). The sequences come from peripheral blood mononuclear cells (PBMCs), collected before the fourth cycle of nivolumab. This chain's CDR3 is CASNSVGLIEETQYF. The CDR3 DNA follows: TGTGCCAGCAACTCCGTGGGGCTTATCGAAGAGACCCAGTACTTC.